A single sample is the source of the 18 T cell receptor beta chains below, sequenced in a study of T cells in localized non-small cell lung cancer. Here immunoSEQ multiplex PCR was the method, and the copy in TCRdb shows in-frame clones only, minus some. The table has about 130,000 clones, around 89% seen once. The sequenced sample was peripheral blood, obtained before any cancer treatment. Receptor source: a female donor aged 60 or older with stage I lung adenocarcinoma.

This rearrangement joins TRBV29-1 to TRBJ1-1; the D is unclear. Germline CDR1 and CDR2: SQVTM and ANQGSEA. The CDR3 is made up of 11 amino acids. The CDR3 is CIGLSNTEAFF. The CDR3 DNA reads as TGCATAGGACTGTCGAACACTGAAGCTTTCTTT. The full variable domain, with the rest looked up from reference TRBV29-1 and TRBJ1-1, is SAVISQKPSRDICQRGTSLTIQCQVDSQVTMMFWYRQQPGQSLTLIATANQGSEATYESGFVIDKFPISRPNLTFSTLTVSNMSPEDSSIYLCIGLSNTEAFFGQGTRLTVV.

This clone appeared a few times. The chain recombines TRBV11-2 with TRBJ2-2; 8 nucleotides align to TRBD1. The germline CDR1 and CDR2 sequences are SGHAT and FQNNGV. The CDR3 sequence is 15 residues long. The V and J ends lost 2 bases and 4 bases, in that order; junction bases with no gene match: 3. The CDR3 DNA follows: TGTGCCAGCAGCTTACGGACAGGGTTCACCGGGGAGCTGTTTTTT. Protein: CASSLRTGFTGELFF.

This clone was picked up one time. The chain uses TRBV4-1 and TRBJ2-2; maybe TRBD2 (7 bases). Germline lookup yields CDR1 MGHRA and CDR2 YSYEKL. V was clipped by 4 bases and J by 4 bases, with 13 bases between them. The CDR3 has 15 amino acids. The CDR3 bases are TGCGCCAGCAGCCCCCTAGGGGGGGTCACCGGGGAGCTGTTTTTT. Its translation: CASSPLGGVTGELFF.

This chain links TRBV5-1 with TRBJ1-1; 9 nucleotides agree with TRBD1. In germline, CDR1 is SGHRS, CDR2 YFSETQ. With V trimmed by 4 bases and J by 1 base, 5 bases remained unmatched. There are 15 residues in the CDR3. The CDR3 nucleotides are TGCGCCAGCAGCCTCGGGGACAGGGAGAACACTGAAGCTTTCTTT. Protein: CASSLGDRENTEAFF.

This clone appeared a single time. This chain joins TRBV5-1 and TRBJ2-7; 8 nucleotides agree with TRBD1. There are 15 residues in the CDR3. J lost 0 bases, V lost 4 bases, and 6 bases had no gene match. Germline lookup yields CDR1 SGHRS and CDR2 YFSETQ. The CDR3, as DNA: TGCGCCAGCAGCCCACGGACAGGGAGCTCCTACGAGCAGTACTTC. It is translated as CASSPRTGSSYEQYF.

V gene TRBV11-2 combines with J gene TRBJ1-1; TRBD1 aligns across 8 bases. CDR1 is SGHAT, CDR2 FQNNGV, per germline. This CDR3 has 17 residues. V dropped 5 bases and J dropped 6; count of bases not matched to a gene: 17. The DNA of the CDR3 is TGTGCCAGCAGCCACGGGGTCCAGGGGGCGCGGACGGCTGAAGCTTTCTTT. It encodes CASSHGVQGARTAEAFF.

This clone was seen just once. The chain carries TRBV11-2 and TRBJ1-1; a weak D match, TRBD1 (5 bases). The CDR3 loop spans 16 amino acids. Germline CDR1 reads SGHAT; CDR2 reads FQNNGV. V shed 6 bases and J shed 1 base, with 18 bases lying between them. The CDR3 nucleotides are TGTGCCAGCAGACCGGGACGGATGAGAAGGAACACTGAAGCTTTCTTT. Translated, it gives CASRPGRMRRNTEAFF.

The CDR3 spells CASGGTARETQYF. In DNA, the CDR3 is TGTGCCAGCGGGGGGACGGCTAGGGAGACCCAGTACTTC. The chain combines TRBV2 with TRBJ2-5; D is possibly TRBD2 (6 bases). The CDR3 runs 13 residues. Trimming stripped 8 bases from V and 5 bases from J, with 15 bases between. Germline assignment: CDR1 SNHLY and CDR2 FYNNEI.

The chain has TRBV20-1 and TRBJ2-7, with no clear D. Germline V gene data show CDR1 as DFQATT and CDR2 as SNEGSKA (reference sequence). The CDR3 runs 11 residues. The V end lost 3 bases, the J end lost 5 bases, and 8 bases lay between the germline ends. Here the CDR3 reads CSARLVNEQYF. The CDR3, as DNA: TGCAGTGCTAGGCTAGTGAACGAGCAGTACTTC.

The V gene is TRBV30, the J gene TRBJ2-2, with 7 nucleotides matching TRBD2. This CDR3 is built from 15 residues. From germline, CDR1 is GTSNPN and CDR2 SVGIG (reference sequence). Trimming took 3 bases from V and 7 from J; bases not matched to a gene: 11. CDR3 nucleotides: TGTGCCTGGAGGCTACTAGCGTCACGGGACGGGGAGCTGTTTTTT. This codes for CAWRLLASRDGELFF. Full variable domain (outside the CDR3, taken from reference TRBV30 and TRBJ2-2): SQTIHQWPATLVQPVGSPLSLECTVEGTSNPNLYWYRQAAGRGLQLLFYSVGIGQISSEVPQNLSASRPQDRQFILSSKKLLLSDSGFYLCAWRLLASRDGELFFGEGSRLTVL.

V gene TRBV19 combines with J gene TRBJ1-4; tentative D call: TRBD1 (5 bases). The CDR3 sequence is 16 residues long. V lost 0 bases to trimming and J lost 7 bases, with 15 bases between them. Germline CDR1 LNHDA, CDR2 SQIVND (reference sequence). The CDR3 protein is CASSIDFGGSAEKLFF. The CDR3 DNA is TGTGCCAGTAGTATAGATTTCGGGGGATCGGCTGAAAAACTGTTTTTT. The whole variable domain, remainder taken from reference TRBV19 and TRBJ1-4, is DGGITQSPKYLFRKEGQNVTLSCEQNLNHDAMYWYRQDPGQGLRLIYYSQIVNDFQKGDIAEGYSVSREKKESFPLTVTSAQKNPTAFYLCASSIDFGGSAEKLFFGSGTQLSVL.

The V gene is TRBV2, the J gene TRBJ1-1; TRBD1 matches 8 bases. The CDR3 has 16 residues. Germline V gives CDR1 SNHLY, CDR2 FYNNEI. J gave up 2 bases and V 8 bases, and 13 bases lay outside the gene matches. CDR3 sequence: CASSTTTGVRNTEAFF. In nucleotides, the CDR3 is TGTGCCAGCTCCACAACGACAGGGGTAAGAAACACTGAAGCTTTCTTT.

This chain connects TRBV29-1 to TRBJ2-1, with 7 bases that match TRBD2. The germline V gene has CDR1 SQVTM and CDR2 ANQGSEA. The CDR3 spans 10 residues. The CDR3 loop is CSGRDNEQFF. CDR3 bases: TGCAGTGGGAGGGATAATGAGCAGTTCTTC.

This chain links TRBV2 with TRBJ2-7; 8 bases map to TRBD1. CDR1 SNHLY and CDR2 FYNNEI come from the germline V gene. The CDR3 consists of 15 residues. Trimming removed 3 bases from V and 6 bases from J; junction bases left unmatched: 10. The CDR3 DNA follows: TGTGCCAGCAGTGACCACAGGGGGGTGGTCTGCGAGCAGTACTTC. Its protein product is CASSDHRGVVCEQYF.

Of note for this clone: At one end, the junction sequence differs from germline, possibly due to a read error. This CDR3 is CASSVAGGPYEQYF. The CDR3 DNA follows: TGTGCCAGCAGCGTAGCGGGAGGGCCCTACGAGCAGTACTTC. V gene TRBV7-8 combines with J gene TRBJ2-7; 11 bases fit TRBD2. The CDR3 totals 14 residues. Germline CDR1 SGHVS, CDR2 FQNEAQ.

The rearrangement joins TRBV10-1 to TRBJ2-1, with 11 bases that match TRBD1. The CDR3 runs to 16 residues. V lost 0 bases, J lost 7 bases, and 5 bases stayed unmatched. Germline CDR1 reads WNHNN; CDR2 reads SYGVQD (reference sequence). CDR3 nucleotide sequence: TGCGCCAGCAGTGAGTCTAGGACAGGGGGCATGAATGAGCAGTTCTTC. It yields the protein CASSESRTGGMNEQFF.

V is TRBV5-1 and J is TRBJ1-1, with D tentatively TRBD1 (5 bases). Trimming took 5 bases from V and 4 from J, leaving 18 bases between them. The CDR3 runs 15 residues. Per germline, CDR1 SGHRS and CDR2 YFSETQ. The DNA of the CDR3 is TGCGCCAGCAGTTCTCACTCCAGGGTGGGCACTGAAGCTTTCTTT. As protein: CASSSHSRVGTEAFF.

This chain links TRBV5-1 with TRBJ2-1, with D uncertain. The CDR3 has 13 amino acids. Germline V gene lookup returns CDR1 SGHRS and CDR2 YFSETQ. V was pared by 4 bases and J by 6 bases, with 11 bases between. The CDR3 DNA reads as TGCGCCAGCAGCATCGGCCATGCCAATGAGCAGTTCTTC. This encodes CASSIGHANEQFF.